These 30 T cell receptor beta chains share one sample of origin, sequenced in a study of T-cell reconstitution after alpha-beta-depleted transplantation in children. The TCRbeta library incorporated unique molecular identifiers. TCRdb called the PCR reads again in MiXCR, with one record for every CDR3 protein. The table shows about 490,000 distinct CDR3 sequences, with over 9.5% occurring only once. The starting material was PBMCs, obtained before TCRalphabeta/CD19-depleted stem cell transplant. These receptors all stem from a child between 2 and 9 years old with inherited bone marrow failure, due to receive a stem cell transplant.

This clonotype has ten or more counts. The chain combines TRBV11-2 with TRBJ2-7; D uncertain. The V gene's germline CDR1 is SGHAT and CDR2 FQNNGV. The CDR3 sequence is 15 residues long. The V gene lost 0 bases and the J gene lost 0 bases, with 9 bases spanning the gap. CDR3 in DNA: TGTGCCAGCAGCTTAGATACGCCGAGCTCCTACGAGCAGTACTTC. Translating gives CASSLDTPSSYEQYF.

This clonotype has a count of ten or more. CDR3 nucleotides: TGCAGCGTTTTAAGCGGGAGGGCCGGTGAGCAGTTCTTC. Its translation: CSVLSGRAGEQFF. The rearrangement links TRBV29-1 to TRBJ2-1, with TRBD2 identical over 10 bases. Germline V gene data show CDR1 as SQVTM and CDR2 as ANQGSEA. The CDR3 totals 13 residues. With 5 bases clipped from V and 9 bases from J, the junction kept 7 bases outside the gene matches.

In its sample, this clonotype was seen a few times. The V gene is TRBV5-1, the J gene TRBJ1-4; D unclear. Germline V gives CDR1 SGHRS, CDR2 YFSETQ. The CDR3 spans 16 residues. Trimming took 0 bases from V and 8 from J, leaving 17 bases between them. CDR3 sequence reads: CASSLARTSLEEKLFF. The DNA for the CDR3 is TGCGCCAGCAGCTTGGCCCGGACCTCCCTGGAGGAAAAACTGTTTTTT.

The sample holds many counts of this clonotype. The rearrangement joins TRBV27 to TRBJ1-6; TRBD1 matches at 8 bases. The CDR3 runs 14 residues. CDR1 MNHEY and CDR2 SMNVEV come from the germline V gene (reference sequence). Trimming took 5 bases from V and 10 from J; bases not matched to a gene: 7. For the CDR3, the DNA is TGTGCCAGCAGTCCAGGGGGCGCCGGGTCACCCCTCCACTTT. It specifies CASSPGGAGSPLHF.

This clonotype was observed a few times. At one end, the junction sequence differs from germline, possibly due to a read error. The rearrangement uses TRBV12-3 or TRBV12-4 and TRBJ2-1, with 7 bases fitting TRBD2. The CDR3 is 14 residues long. CDR3 sequence reads: CASSLAGGSHDQFF. CDR3 in DNA: TGTGCCAGCAGTTTAGCGGGAGGGTCCCATGACCAGTTCTTC.

This chain joins TRBV30 and TRBJ2-1, with 10 bases lining up with TRBD2. The CDR3 totals 15 residues. CDR1 is GTSNPN and CDR2 is SVGIG in the germline V gene (reference sequence). V dropped 3 bases and J dropped 6; count of bases not matched to a gene: 8. The CDR3 sequence is CAWSHLAGVPNEQFF. The DNA of the CDR3 is TGTGCCTGGAGCCACCTAGCGGGAGTGCCCAATGAGCAGTTCTTC.

The rearrangement uses TRBV18 and TRBJ2-7, with D possibly matching TRBD2 (6 bases). Germline loops: CDR1 KGHSH, CDR2 LQKENI. The CDR3 sequence is 13 residues long. The V and J ends lost 6 bases and 3 bases respectively, with 12 bases between them. CDR3 protein: CASSRDLYYEQYF. DNA for the CDR3: TGTGCCAGCTCGCGGGACCTTTACTACGAGCAGTACTTC.

V gene TRBV10-3 combines with J gene TRBJ2-7; TRBD2 agrees at 12 bases. The J segment lost 8 bases and the V segment lost 3 bases, leaving 14 bases of the junction unmatched. The CDR3 totals 17 residues. The germline gives CDR1 ENHRY, CDR2 SYGVKD. The CDR3 coding sequence is TGTGCCATCAGTGATTCCCCCGGGACTAGCGGGCCTATGAAGCAGTACTTC. It translates to CAISDSPGTSGPMKQYF.

This clonotype came up many times. The CDR3 reads CASSRRTAPYEQYF. In DNA, the CDR3 is TGTGCCAGCAGCAGACGGACTGCTCCCTACGAGCAGTACTTC. This sequence joins TRBV7-9 and TRBJ2-7, with D perhaps TRBD2 (5 bases). Trimming took 5 bases from V and 2 from J, leaving 13 bases between them. The V gene's germline CDR1 is SEHNR and CDR2 FQNEAQ (reference sequence). This CDR3 spans 14 amino acids. The whole variable domain, remainder taken from reference TRBV7-9 and TRBJ2-7, is DTGVSQNPRHKITKRGQNVTFRCDPISEHNRLYWYRQTLGQGPEFLTYFQNEAQLEKSRLLSDRFSAERPKGSFSTLEIQRTEQGDSAMYLCASSRRTAPYEQYFGPGTRLTVT.

The sample holds a few counts of this clonotype. The chain couples TRBV7-2 to TRBJ2-1; 9 bases are shared with TRBD2. In germline, CDR1 is SGHTA, CDR2 FQGNSA. V shed 3 bases and J 7 bases; nucleotides not matched to a gene: 4. This CDR3 contains 14 residues. CDR3 DNA sequence: TGTGCCAGCAGCTTTGGGACTAGCAGAAATGAGCAGTTCTTC. Translated: CASSFGTSRNEQFF.

The V call is TRBV25-1, the J call TRBJ1-4; TRBD1 agrees at 7 bases. CDR3 length equals 15 residues. Germline assignment: CDR1 MGHDK and CDR2 SYGVNS. J lost 7 bases, V lost 3 bases, and 8 bases had no gene match. As DNA, the CDR3 is TGTGCCAGCAGTGATCTCCGCCAGGGGGGTGAAAAACTGTTTTTT. Residues: CASSDLRQGGEKLFF.

With respect to this clonotype: Since a much larger clone is just one base distant, this may be a read error. The chain recombines TRBV12-3 or TRBV12-4 with TRBJ1-4; D possibly corresponds to TRBD1 (5 bases). With 6 bases removed from V and 6 bases from J, the gap between germline ends came to 14 bases. The CDR3 consists of 14 residues. The CDR3 DNA follows: TGTGCCAGCAGCCTAGCAGGGATCCATGAAAAACTGTTTTTT. Translating gives CASSLAGIHEKLFF.

Concerning this clonotype itself: The junction differs from germline at one of its ends, possibly a read error. The chain has TRBV7-9 and TRBJ2-1, with D tentatively TRBD2 (6 bases). The CDR3 covers 17 residues. From germline, CDR1 is SEHNR and CDR2 FQNEAQ (reference sequence). The CDR3 reads CAISPLFTSLAYNEQFF. In DNA form, the CDR3 reads TGTGCCATCAGCCCCCTATTCACTAGCTTAGCCTACAATGAGCAGTTCTTC.

This clonotype was seen a handful of times. The DNA of the CDR3 is TGTGCCAGCTCACCCCCGGGACAGCCTAACTATGGCTACACCTTC. Amino acids: CASSPPGQPNYGYTF. The chain carries TRBV18 and TRBJ1-2, with 7 bases that match TRBD1. The CDR3 spans 15 residues. J gave up 0 bases and V 3 bases, and 4 bases lay outside the gene matches. Per germline, CDR1 KGHSH and CDR2 LQKENI. Variable domain in full (rest from reference TRBV18 and TRBJ1-2): NAGVMQNPRHLVRRRGQEARLRCSPMKGHSHVYWYRQLPEEGLKFMVYLQKENIIDESGMPKERFSAEFPKEGPSILRIQQVVRGDSAAYFCASSPPGQPNYGYTFGSGTRLTVV.

This clonotype was observed at least ten times. The chain combines TRBV5-1 with TRBJ2-3; 16 bases align to TRBD2. The germline V gene encodes CDR1 SGHRS and CDR2 YFSETQ. The CDR3 contains 18 residues. Germline trimming cut 1 base from V and 2 bases from J; bases unmatched to any gene: 4. The chain's CDR3 is CASSLPGTSGGATDTQYF. The CDR3 DNA reads as TGCGCCAGCAGCTTGCCCGGGACTAGCGGGGGGGCCACAGATACGCAGTATTTT.

Worth noting for this clonotype: Possible read error: a much larger clone is one base away. The CDR3 reads CASGYPGTGDGYDQYF. CDR3 nucleotide sequence: TGTGCCAGCGGATACCCCGGGACAGGGGACGGCTACGACCAGTACTTC. This chain uses TRBV6-9 with TRBJ2-7; 10 bases map to TRBD1. The germline gives CDR1 MNHGY, CDR2 SVAAGI. The CDR3 is 16 residues long.

This clonotype was counted many times. The V call is TRBV28, the J call TRBJ2-7; D unclear. The germline V and J ends were trimmed by 3 bases and 5 bases, with 11 bases remaining between them. CDR1 and CDR2 from the germline V gene are MDHEN and SYDVKM. CDR3 length equals 13 residues. The CDR3 sequence is CASSFPDRDEQYF. CDR3 DNA sequence: TGTGCCAGCAGTTTCCCCGACCGGGACGAGCAGTACTTC. Filled out from reference TRBV28 and TRBJ2-7, the complete variable domain reads DVKVTQSSRYLVKRTGEKVFLECVQDMDHENMFWYRQDPGLGLRLIYFSYDVKMKEKGDIPEGYSVSREKKERFSLILESASTNQTSMYLCASSFPDRDEQYFGPGTRLTVT.

There are a few counts of this clonotype. This chain joins TRBV11-2 and TRBJ2-1; tentative D call: TRBD1 (6 bases). With 5 bases removed from V and 5 bases from J, the gap between germline ends came to 19 bases. This CDR3 has 16 amino acids. Germline CDR1 and CDR2: SGHAT and FQNNGV. The CDR3 spells CASSPPRQGPHNEQFF. For the CDR3, the DNA is TGTGCCAGCAGCCCCCCCCGGCAGGGGCCCCACAATGAGCAGTTCTTC. The full variable domain, its missing parts supplied by reference TRBV11-2 and TRBJ2-1, is EAGVAQSPRYKIIEKRQSVAFWCNPISGHATLYWYQQILGQGPKLLIQFQNNGVVDDSQLPKDRFSAERLKGVDSTLKIQPAKLEDSAVYLCASSPPRQGPHNEQFFGPGTRLTVL.

This clonotype appeared many times. This sequence joins TRBV7-9 and TRBJ1-4; 8 bases match TRBD1. V lost 7 bases to trimming and J lost 8 bases; unmatched junction nucleotides: 9. Germline V gives CDR1 SEHNR, CDR2 FQNEAQ (reference sequence). This CDR3 is 14 amino acids long. CDR3 DNA: TGTGCCAGCAATGGACAGGGTCAGAGGGAAAAACTGTTTTTT. Its translation: CASNGQGQREKLFF.

This clonotype occurred many times. The chain uses TRBV28 and TRBJ2-7; 9 nucleotides match TRBD1. The CDR3 has 17 residues. The V gene's germline CDR1 is MDHEN and CDR2 SYDVKM. J was trimmed by 8 bases and V by 2 bases; bases with no gene match: 16. The CDR3 DNA is TGTGCCAGCAGTTTAATTGGGACAGGGAGGACCCTTACGAAGCAGTACTTC. It translates to CASSLIGTGRTLTKQYF.

This clonotype has at least ten counts. This chain links TRBV4-3 with TRBJ2-3; possibly TRBD1 for D (6 bases). With 4 bases removed from V and 2 bases from J, the gap between germline ends came to 16 bases. CDR1 and CDR2 (germline): LGHNA, YSLEER. CDR3 length: 16 residues. CDR3 region: CASSRHLMGATDTQYF. DNA for the CDR3: TGCGCCAGCAGCCGGCACTTAATGGGGGCCACAGATACGCAGTATTTT.

This clonotype was seen repeatedly, ten times or more. The chain links TRBV11-2 to TRBJ2-3; 10 bases are shared with TRBD2. The germline V gene encodes CDR1 SGHAT and CDR2 FQNNGV. The CDR3 extends over 16 amino acids. Unmatched junction bases numbered 8, after V lost 5 bases and J lost 3 bases. The DNA of the CDR3 is TGTGCCAGCAGCAGAAGAATAGCGGGAGGAACAGATACGCAGTATTTT. It specifies CASSRRIAGGTDTQYF.

This clonotype appeared many times. V usage is TRBV4-3 and J usage is TRBJ2-1, with D hard to call. The V gene's germline CDR1 is LGHNA and CDR2 YSLEER. The CDR3 totals 13 residues. The germline V and J ends were trimmed by 1 base and 5 bases, with 6 bases remaining between them. The CDR3, as DNA: TGCGCCAGCAGCCAAGCTCGGAACAATGAGCAGTTCTTC. Its protein product is CASSQARNNEQFF.

CDR3 coding DNA: TGTGCCAGCAGCTCAGAGACTCCGGGTGTCCTTCCGCCTCATCCGCAGTATTTT. Its protein is CASSSETPGVLPPHPQYF. V and J are TRBV11-2 and TRBJ2-3; D remains unclear. The CDR3 is 18 residues long. The ends were cut back, 4 bases at V and 10 bases at J, with 30 bases in the middle. Germline V gene sequence: CDR1 SGHAT, CDR2 FQNNGV.

This clonotype appeared many times. The rearrangement uses TRBV20-1 and TRBJ2-1, with D maybe TRBD1 (6 bases). This CDR3 is built from 14 residues. The V end lost 3 bases, the J end lost 9 bases, and 18 bases lay between the germline ends. CDR1 is DFQATT and CDR2 is SNEGSKA in the germline V gene (reference sequence). DNA of the CDR3: TGCAGTGCTAGTGCGCTAGGGGGTTCCGCTGAGCAGTTCTTC. Translating it yields CSASALGGSAEQFF.

This clonotype has at least ten counts. The chain recombines TRBV7-8 with TRBJ2-2; possible D gene TRBD1, 5 bases. The V gene's germline CDR1 is SGHVS and CDR2 FQNEAQ. The CDR3 sequence is 14 residues long. V lost 2 bases and J lost 4, with 8 bases in between. CDR3 coding DNA: TGTGCCAGCAGCTTACCCAGGGTCACCGGGGAGCTGTTTTTT. Translation gives CASSLPRVTGELFF.

The chain recombines TRBV12-3 or TRBV12-4 with TRBJ1-2, with 7 nucleotides matching TRBD1. CDR3 size: 15 residues. The V gene end was trimmed by 4 bases and the J gene end by 4 bases; junction bases not matched to a gene: 9. The DNA of the CDR3 is TGTGCCAGCAGTTCGTATGGACAGGCAGGCTATGGCTACACCTTC. It translates to CASSSYGQAGYGYTF.

The sample holds many counts of this clonotype. This chain joins TRBV7-2 and TRBJ2-3, with D maybe TRBD2 (6 bases). Germline lookup yields CDR1 SGHTA and CDR2 FQGNSA. Trimming took off 5 bases at V and 1 base at J, with 10 bases between the two ends. The CDR3 has 14 amino acids. The CDR3 is CASSPWEGTDTQYF. The CDR3 coding sequence is TGTGCCAGCAGCCCCTGGGAGGGCACAGATACGCAGTATTTT.

Turning to this clonotype: It may be a read error: a sequence one base away is much more abundant. This chain connects TRBV6-2 or TRBV6-3 to TRBJ2-1; D ambiguous. The germline V gene encodes CDR1 MNHEY and CDR2 SVGEGT. The CDR3 is made up of 16 amino acids. For the CDR3, the DNA is TGTGCCAGCAGCCCTCCCGAGCGCAGCTCCTACAATGAGCATTTCTTC. As protein: CASSPPERSSYNEHFF.

This clonotype was seen a handful of times. J is TRBJ2-5 and V is TRBV12-3 or TRBV12-4, with 13 bases that match TRBD2. J was trimmed by 4 bases and V by 6 bases; bases with no gene match: 8. This CDR3 comprises 16 residues. DNA for the CDR3: TGTGCCAGCAGCCGAGGACTAGCGGGAGCGGGAGAGACCCAGTACTTC. Amino acid sequence: CASSRGLAGAGETQYF.